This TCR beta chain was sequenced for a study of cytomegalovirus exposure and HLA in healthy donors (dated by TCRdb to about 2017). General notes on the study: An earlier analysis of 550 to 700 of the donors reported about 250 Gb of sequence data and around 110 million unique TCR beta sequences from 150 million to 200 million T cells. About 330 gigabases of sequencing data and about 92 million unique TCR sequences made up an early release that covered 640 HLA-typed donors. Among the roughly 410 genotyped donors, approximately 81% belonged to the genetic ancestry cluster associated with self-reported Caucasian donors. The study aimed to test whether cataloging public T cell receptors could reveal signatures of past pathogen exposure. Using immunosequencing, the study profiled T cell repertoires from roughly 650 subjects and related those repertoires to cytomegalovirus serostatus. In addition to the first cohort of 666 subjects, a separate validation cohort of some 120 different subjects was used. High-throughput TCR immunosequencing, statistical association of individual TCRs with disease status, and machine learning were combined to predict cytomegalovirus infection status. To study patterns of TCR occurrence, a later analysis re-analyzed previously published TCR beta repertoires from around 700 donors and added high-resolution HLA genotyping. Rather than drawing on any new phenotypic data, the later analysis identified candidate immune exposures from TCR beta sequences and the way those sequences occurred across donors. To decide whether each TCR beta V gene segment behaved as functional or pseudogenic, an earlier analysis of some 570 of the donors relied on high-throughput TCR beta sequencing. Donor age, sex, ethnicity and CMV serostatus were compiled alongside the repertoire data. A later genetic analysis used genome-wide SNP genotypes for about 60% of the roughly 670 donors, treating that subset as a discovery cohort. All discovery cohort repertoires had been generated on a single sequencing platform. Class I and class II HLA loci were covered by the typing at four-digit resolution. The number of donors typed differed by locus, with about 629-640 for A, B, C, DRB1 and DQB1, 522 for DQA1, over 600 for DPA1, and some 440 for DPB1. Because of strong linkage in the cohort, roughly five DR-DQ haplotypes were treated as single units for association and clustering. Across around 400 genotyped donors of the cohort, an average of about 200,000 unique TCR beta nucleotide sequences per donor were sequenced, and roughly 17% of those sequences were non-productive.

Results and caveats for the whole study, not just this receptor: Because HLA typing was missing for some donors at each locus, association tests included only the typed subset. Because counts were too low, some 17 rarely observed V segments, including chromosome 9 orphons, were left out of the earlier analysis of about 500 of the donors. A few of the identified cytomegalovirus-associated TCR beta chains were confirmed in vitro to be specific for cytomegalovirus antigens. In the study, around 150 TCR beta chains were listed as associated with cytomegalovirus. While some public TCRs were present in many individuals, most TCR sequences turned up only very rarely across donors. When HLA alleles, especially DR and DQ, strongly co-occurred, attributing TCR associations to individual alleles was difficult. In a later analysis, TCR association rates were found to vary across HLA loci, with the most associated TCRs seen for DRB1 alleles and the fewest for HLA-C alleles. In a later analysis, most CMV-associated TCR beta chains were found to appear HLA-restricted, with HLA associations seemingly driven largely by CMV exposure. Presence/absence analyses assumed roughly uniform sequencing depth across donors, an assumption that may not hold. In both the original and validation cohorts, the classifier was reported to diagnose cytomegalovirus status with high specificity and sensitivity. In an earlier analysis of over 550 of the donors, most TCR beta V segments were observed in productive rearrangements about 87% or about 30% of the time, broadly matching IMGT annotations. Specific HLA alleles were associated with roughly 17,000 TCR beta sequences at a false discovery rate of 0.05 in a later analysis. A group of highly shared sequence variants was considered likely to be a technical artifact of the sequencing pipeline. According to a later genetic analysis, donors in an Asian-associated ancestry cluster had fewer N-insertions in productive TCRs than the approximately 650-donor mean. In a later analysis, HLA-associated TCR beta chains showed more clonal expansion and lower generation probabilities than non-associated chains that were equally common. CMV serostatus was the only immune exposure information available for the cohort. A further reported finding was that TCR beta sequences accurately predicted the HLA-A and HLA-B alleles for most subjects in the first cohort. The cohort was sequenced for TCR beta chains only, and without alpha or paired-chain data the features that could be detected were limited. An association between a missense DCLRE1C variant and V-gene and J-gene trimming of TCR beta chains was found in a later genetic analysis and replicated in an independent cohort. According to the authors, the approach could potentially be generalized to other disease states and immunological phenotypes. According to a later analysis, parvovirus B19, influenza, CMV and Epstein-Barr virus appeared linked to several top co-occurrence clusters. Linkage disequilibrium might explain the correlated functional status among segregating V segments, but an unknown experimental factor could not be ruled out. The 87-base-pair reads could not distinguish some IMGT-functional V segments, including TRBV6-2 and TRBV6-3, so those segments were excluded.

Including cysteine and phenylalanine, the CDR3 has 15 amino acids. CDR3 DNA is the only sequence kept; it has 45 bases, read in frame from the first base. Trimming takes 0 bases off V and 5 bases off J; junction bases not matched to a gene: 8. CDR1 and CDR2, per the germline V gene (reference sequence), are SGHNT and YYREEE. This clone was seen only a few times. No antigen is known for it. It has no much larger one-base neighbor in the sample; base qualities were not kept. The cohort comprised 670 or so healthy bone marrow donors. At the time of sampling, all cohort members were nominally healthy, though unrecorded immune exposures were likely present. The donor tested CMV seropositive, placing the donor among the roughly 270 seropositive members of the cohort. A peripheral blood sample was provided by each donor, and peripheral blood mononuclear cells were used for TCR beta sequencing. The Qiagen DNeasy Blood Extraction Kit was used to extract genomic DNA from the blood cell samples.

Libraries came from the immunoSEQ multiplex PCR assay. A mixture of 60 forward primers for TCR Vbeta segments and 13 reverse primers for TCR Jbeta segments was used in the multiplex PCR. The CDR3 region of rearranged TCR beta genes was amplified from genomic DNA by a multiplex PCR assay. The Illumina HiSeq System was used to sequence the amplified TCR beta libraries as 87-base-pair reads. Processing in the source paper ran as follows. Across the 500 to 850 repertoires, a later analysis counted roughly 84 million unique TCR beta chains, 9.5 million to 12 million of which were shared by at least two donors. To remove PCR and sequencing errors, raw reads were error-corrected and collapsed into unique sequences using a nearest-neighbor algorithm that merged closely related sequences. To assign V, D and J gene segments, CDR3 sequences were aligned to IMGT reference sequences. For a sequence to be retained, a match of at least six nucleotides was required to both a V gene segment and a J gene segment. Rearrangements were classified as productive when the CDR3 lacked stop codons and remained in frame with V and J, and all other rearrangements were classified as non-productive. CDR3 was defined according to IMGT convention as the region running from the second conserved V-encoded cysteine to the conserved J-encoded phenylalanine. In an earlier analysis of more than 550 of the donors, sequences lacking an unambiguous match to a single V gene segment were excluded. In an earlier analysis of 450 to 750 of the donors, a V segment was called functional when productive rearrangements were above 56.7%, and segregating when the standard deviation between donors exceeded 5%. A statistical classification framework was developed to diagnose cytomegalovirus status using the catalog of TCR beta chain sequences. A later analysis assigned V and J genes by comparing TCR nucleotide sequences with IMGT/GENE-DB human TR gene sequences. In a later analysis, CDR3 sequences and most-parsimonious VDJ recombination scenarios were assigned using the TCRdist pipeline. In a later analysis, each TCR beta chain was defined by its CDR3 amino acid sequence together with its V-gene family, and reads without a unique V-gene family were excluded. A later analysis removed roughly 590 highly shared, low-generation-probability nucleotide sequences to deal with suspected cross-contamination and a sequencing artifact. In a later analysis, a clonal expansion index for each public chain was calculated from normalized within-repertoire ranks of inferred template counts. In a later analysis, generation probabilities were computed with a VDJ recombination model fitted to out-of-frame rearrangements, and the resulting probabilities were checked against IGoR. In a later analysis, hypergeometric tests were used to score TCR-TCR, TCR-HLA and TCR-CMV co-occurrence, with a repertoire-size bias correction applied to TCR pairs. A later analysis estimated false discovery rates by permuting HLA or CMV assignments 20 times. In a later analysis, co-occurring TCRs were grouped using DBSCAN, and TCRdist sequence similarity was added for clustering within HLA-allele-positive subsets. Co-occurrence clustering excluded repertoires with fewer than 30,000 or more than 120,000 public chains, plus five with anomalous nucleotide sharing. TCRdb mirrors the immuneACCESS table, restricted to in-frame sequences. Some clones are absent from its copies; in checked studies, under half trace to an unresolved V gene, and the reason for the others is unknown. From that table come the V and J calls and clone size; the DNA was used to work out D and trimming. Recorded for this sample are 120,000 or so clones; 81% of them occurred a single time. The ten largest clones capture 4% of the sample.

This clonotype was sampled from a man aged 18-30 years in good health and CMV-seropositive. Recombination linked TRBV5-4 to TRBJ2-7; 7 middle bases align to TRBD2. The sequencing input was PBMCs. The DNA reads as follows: TGTGCCAGCAGCTTGGTGGCGGGGGTTAACGACGAGCAGTACTTC. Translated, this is CASSLVAGVNDEQYF.